Below, 13 T cell receptor beta chains from the same sample are listed, as sequenced in a study of blood T cell repertoires in COVID-19. Some clones are missing from TCRdb's copy, which holds only in-frame ones; the method was immunoSEQ multiplex PCR. The data show 350,000 to 400,000 clones, approximately 90% seen once. Sequencing was done on a sample of PBMCs or T cells enriched from blood (not recorded which). These receptors originate from a woman under 30 who had recovered from COVID-19.

The sample holds one count of this clone. This chain links TRBV6-1 with TRBJ2-5; TRBD1 agrees at 7 bases. In germline, CDR1 is MNHNS, CDR2 SASEGT. The CDR3 consists of 13 residues. The V and J ends lost 5 bases and 2 bases, in that order; junction bases with no gene match: 2. This chain's CDR3 is CASSWDRQETQYF. The CDR3 DNA is TGTGCCAGCAGTTGGGACAGACAAGAGACCCAGTACTTC.

The J gene is TRBJ1-5, the V gene TRBV5-1, with TRBD1 identical over 7 bases. Germline V gene data show CDR1 as SGHRS and CDR2 as YFSETQ. This CDR3 has 14 amino acids. V shed 0 bases and J 5 bases; nucleotides not matched to a gene: 2. The CDR3 sequence: CASSLGDSHQPQHF. The CDR3 region has the DNA TGCGCCAGCAGCTTGGGGGACAGTCATCAGCCCCAGCATTTT.

This chain uses TRBV2 with TRBJ1-2; 11 positions agree with TRBD1. Germline values: CDR1 SNHLY, CDR2 FYNNEI. The CDR3 loop spans 20 amino acids. V shed 2 bases and J 1 base; nucleotides not matched to a gene: 15. This chain's CDR3 is CASSEFLGRTGGAGNYGYTF. CDR3 sequence (DNA): TGTGCCAGCAGTGAATTTTTAGGGCGGACAGGGGGCGCCGGTAACTATGGCTACACCTTC. Looking up the rest from reference TRBV2 and TRBJ1-2 gives the full variable domain: EPEVTQTPSHQVTQMGQEVILRCVPISNHLYFYWYRQILGQKVEFLVSFYNNEISEKSEIFDDQFSVERPDGSNFTLKIRSTKLEDSAMYFCASSEFLGRTGGAGNYGYTFGSGTRLTVV.

The chain joins TRBV3-1 (or the pseudogene TRBV3-2) to TRBJ1-4; D uncertain. Germline V gene lookup returns CDR1 LGHDT and CDR2 YNNKEL (reference sequence). This CDR3 comprises 15 residues. Trimming took 2 bases from V and 2 from J, leaving 9 bases between them. Written as DNA, the CDR3 is TGTGCCAGCAGCCAACTCCCGGGGACTAATGAAAAACTGTTTTTT. It translates to CASSQLPGTNEKLFF.

This clone was seen just once. The V and J genes are TRBV9 and TRBJ1-1; TRBD1 aligns across 8 bases. The junction had 10 bases not matched to a gene; V was cut back by 1 base and J by 5 bases. CDR1 and CDR2 (germline): SGDLS, YYNGEE. CDR3 length: 16 residues. The CDR3 loop reads CASSVSHATGETEAFF. The CDR3 DNA is TGTGCCAGCAGCGTATCCCACGCGACAGGGGAAACTGAAGCTTTCTTT. The complete variable domain, with remaining parts taken from reference TRBV9 and TRBJ1-1, reads DSGVTQTPKHLITATGQRVTLRCSPRSGDLSVYWYQQSLDQGLQFLIQYYNGEERAKGNILERFSAQQFPDLHSELNLSSLELGDSALYFCASSVSHATGETEAFFGQGTRLTVV.

This sequence joins TRBV30 and TRBJ2-2; 7 bases are a match to TRBD2. After removal of 3 bases from V and 5 bases from J, the junction contained 6 bases not matched to a gene. CDR1 and CDR2 (germline): GTSNPN, SVGIG (reference sequence). This CDR3 has 14 amino acids. Here the CDR3 DNA reads TGTGCCTGGAGGGGAGGGGCCGGGACCGGGGAGCTGTTTTTT. Translation gives CAWRGGAGTGELFF. Using reference TRBV30 and TRBJ2-2 for the parts outside the CDR3, the full variable domain is SQTIHQWPATLVQPVGSPLSLECTVEGTSNPNLYWYRQAAGRGLQLLFYSVGIGQISSEVPQNLSASRPQDRQFILSSKKLLLSDSGFYLCAWRGGAGTGELFFGEGSRLTVL.

This chain uses TRBV4-1 with TRBJ1-1, with 7 bases aligning to TRBD1. V was pared by 0 bases and J by 4 bases, with 8 bases of the junction left unmatched. The germline V gene has CDR1 MGHRA and CDR2 YSYEKL. This CDR3 is 16 amino acids long. CDR3 protein: CASSQDLKGAGTEAFF. As DNA, the CDR3 is TGCGCCAGCAGCCAAGATCTTAAGGGGGCCGGCACTGAAGCTTTCTTT.

The chain recombines TRBV7-2 with TRBJ1-4; maybe TRBD1 (5 bases). Germline values: CDR1 SGHTA, CDR2 FQGNSA. This CDR3 has 13 amino acids. Trimming stripped 5 bases from V and 10 bases from J, with 14 bases between. This CDR3 reads CASSPPQGGKLFF. CDR3 nucleotides: TGTGCCAGCAGCCCCCCCCAGGGTGGAAAACTGTTTTTT.

The chain couples TRBV6-5 to TRBJ2-2; D may be TRBD1 (5 bases). Germline-derived CDR1 and CDR2 are MNHEY and SVGAGI. The ends were cut back, 8 bases at V and 1 base at J, with 14 bases in the middle. CDR3 length equals 15 residues. DNA of the CDR3: TGTGCCAGCGACTCCACACAGGTGAACACCGGGGAGCTGTTTTTT. It yields the protein CASDSTQVNTGELFF.

The chain uses TRBV2 and TRBJ1-2; weak D call: TRBD1 (6 bases). Germline lookup yields CDR1 SNHLY and CDR2 FYNNEI. V dropped 8 bases and J dropped 4 bases, with 14 bases sitting between them. The CDR3 runs 13 residues. In DNA form, the CDR3 reads TGTGCCAGCCTTCTGGACAGCGCCTATGGCTACACCTTC. Translating gives CASLLDSAYGYTF.

The chain joins TRBV30 to TRBJ1-2; tentatively, D is TRBD1 (5 bases). Germline V CDR1 and CDR2: GTSNPN, SVGIG (reference sequence). V was pared by 3 bases and J by 10 bases, with 15 bases between. This CDR3 is 12 amino acids long. The DNA of the CDR3 is TGTGCCTGGAGCCTGACTGGGGCCTACTACACCTTC. Translated, it gives CAWSLTGAYYTF.

The rearrangement uses TRBV5-1 and TRBJ2-3; the match to TRBD2 covers 12 bases. The germline gives CDR1 SGHRS, CDR2 YFSETQ. V lost 4 bases, J lost 0 bases, and 3 bases stayed unmatched. This CDR3 comprises 16 residues. The CDR3 loop is CASSTTSGRSTDTQYF. CDR3 sequence (DNA): TGCGCCAGCAGCACGACTAGCGGGAGAAGCACAGATACGCAGTATTTT. The full variable domain, in which reference TRBV5-1 and TRBJ2-3 provide the parts outside the CDR3, is KAGVTQTPRYLIKTRGQQVTLSCSPISGHRSVSWYQQTPGQGLQFLFEYFSETQRNKGNFPGRFSGRQFSNSRSEMNVSTLELGDSALYLCASSTTSGRSTDTQYFGPGTRLTVL.

This clone was recorded a few times. V and J are TRBV11-2 and TRBJ2-7; 10 bases line up with TRBD1. The CDR3 has 15 amino acids. The V segment lost 2 bases and the J segment 4 bases; nucleotides outside the gene matches: 5. CDR1 is SGHAT, CDR2 FQNNGV, per germline. The CDR3 loop reads CASSLSGTGVYEQYF. The CDR3 nucleotides read TGTGCCAGCAGCTTAAGTGGGACAGGGGTTTACGAGCAGTACTTC.